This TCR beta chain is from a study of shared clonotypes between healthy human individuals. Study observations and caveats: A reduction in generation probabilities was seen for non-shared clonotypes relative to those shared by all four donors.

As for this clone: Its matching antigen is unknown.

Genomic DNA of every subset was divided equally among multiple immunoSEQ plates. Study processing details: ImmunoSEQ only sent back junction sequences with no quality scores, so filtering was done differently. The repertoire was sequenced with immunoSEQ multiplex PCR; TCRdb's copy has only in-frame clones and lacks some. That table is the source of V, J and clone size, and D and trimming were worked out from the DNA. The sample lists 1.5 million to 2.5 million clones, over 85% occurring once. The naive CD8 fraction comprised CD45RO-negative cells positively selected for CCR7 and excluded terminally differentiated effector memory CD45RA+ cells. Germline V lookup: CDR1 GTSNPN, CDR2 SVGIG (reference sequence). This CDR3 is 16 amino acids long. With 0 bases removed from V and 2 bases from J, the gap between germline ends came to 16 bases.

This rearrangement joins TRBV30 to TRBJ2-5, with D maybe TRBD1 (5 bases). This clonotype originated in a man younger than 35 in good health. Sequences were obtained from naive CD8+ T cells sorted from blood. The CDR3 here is CAWSVPTARIQETQYF. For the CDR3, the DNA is TGTGCCTGGAGTGTACCGACAGCCAGAATTCAAGAGACCCAGTACTTC. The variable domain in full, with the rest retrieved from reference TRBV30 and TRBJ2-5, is SQTIHQWPATLVQPVGSPLSLECTVEGTSNPNLYWYRQAAGRGLQLLFYSVGIGQISSEVPQNLSASRPQDRQFILSSKKLLLSDSGFYLCAWSVPTARIQETQYFGPGTRLLVL.